These T cell receptor beta chains were read from a single sample in a study of T cells in Graves' hyperthyroidism and ophthalmopathy. MiXCR was run by TCRdb on the multiplex PCR reads, yielding one entry per CDR3 protein. The sample contains 210,000 or so distinct CDR3 sequences, more than 15% of which appear only once. Sequenced material: blood. The receptor set was obtained from a man aged 50 or older with Graves' hyperthyroidism. Both conserved end residues are part of each CDR3. Fields, in order: V gene, CDR3 protein.

V gene: TRBV7-9
CDR3 protein: CASRQGQAVNAGVNNEQFF

V gene: TRBV6-1
CDR3 protein: CASRQGSSYNEQFF

V gene: TRBV6-2/TRBV6-3
CDR3 protein: CASSKRTGGETQYF

V gene: TRBV11-3
CDR3 protein: CASSYDRDQETQYF

V gene: TRBV6-1
CDR3 protein: CASSGAEDRAGFRHQPQHF

V gene: TRBV5-6
CDR3 protein: CASSDTSGSADTQYF

V gene: TRBV20-1
CDR3 protein: CSASKTSGSYEQYF

V gene: TRBV7-2
CDR3 protein: CASVPSGTWESYGYTF

V gene: TRBV7-8
CDR3 protein: CASSLIRTDTQYF

V gene: TRBV4-1
CDR3 protein: CASSQVVRTGERRRVAFF

V gene: TRBV7-2
CDR3 protein: CAVSPEPNTEAFF

V gene: TRBV11-2
CDR3 protein: CASSPVERDRFAVYNEQFF

V gene: TRBV2
CDR3 protein: CATSGLGGETQYF

V gene: TRBV7-9
CDR3 protein: CASRHGQGGETQYF

V gene: TRBV27
CDR3 protein: CASSPTGTITEAFF

V gene: TRBV5-1
CDR3 protein: CASSRTTGGRIADTQYF

V gene: TRBV9
CDR3 protein: CASSVDPGGATYEQYF

V gene: TRBV5-1
CDR3 protein: CASSLRAGRTYEQYF

V gene: TRBV12-5
CDR3 protein: CASGRTYGTIANYGYTF

V gene: TRBV29-1
CDR3 protein: CSVADTQYF

V gene: TRBV4-1
CDR3 protein: CASSQAGSESSEQYF

V gene: TRBV10-3
CDR3 protein: CAIMSRDEQFF

V gene: TRBV12-3/TRBV12-4
CDR3 protein: CASSLRAGANNEQFF

V gene: TRBV20-1
CDR3 protein: CSAFDRVKNIQYF

V gene: TRBV20-1
CDR3 protein: CSARERERTGELFF

V gene: TRBV11-3
CDR3 protein: CASSPAPGRNEQFF

V gene: TRBV7-2
CDR3 protein: CASSLQGVEETQYF

V gene: TRBV30
CDR3 protein: CAWSKGIDAYEQYF

V gene: TRBV5-1
CDR3 protein: CASSLFNRDNEQFF

V gene: TRBV7-6
CDR3 protein: CASSFLETSSEQYF

V gene: TRBV28
CDR3 protein: CASSQNRASYEKLFF

V gene: TRBV20-1
CDR3 protein: CSARERSFYEQYF

V gene: TRBV12-3/TRBV12-4
CDR3 protein: CASITTGGFPSYEQYF

V gene: TRBV28
CDR3 protein: CASRGPPFPTQYF

V gene: TRBV5-1
CDR3 protein: CASSLALSGANVLTF

V gene: TRBV2
CDR3 protein: CASTGRSNNEQFF

V gene: TRBV11-2
CDR3 protein: CASRVFVYSGELFF

V gene: TRBV6-1
CDR3 protein: CASSEDAAGPPGELFF

V gene: TRBV20-1
CDR3 protein: CSARDSSRDMAGYTF

V gene: TRBV3-1
CDR3 protein: CASSPDRVGTQYF

V gene: TRBV3-1
CDR3 protein: CASSPRGRSGGYTF

V gene: TRBV7-6
CDR3 protein: CASSEEAGTSGVSTDTQYF

V gene: TRBV5-1
CDR3 protein: CASSLGDWGPYNEQFF

V gene: TRBV10-3
CDR3 protein: CAISSLTQETQYF

V gene: TRBV28
CDR3 protein: CASSLPQGLTDTQYF

V gene: TRBV5-1
CDR3 protein: CASSFTRGAHEKLFF

V gene: TRBV5-1
CDR3 protein: CASSPRTSDYEQYF

V gene: TRBV5-1
CDR3 protein: CASSSAPSGDNEQFF

V gene: TRBV12-3/TRBV12-4
CDR3 protein: CASSIAGGPTGELFF

V gene: TRBV6-1
CDR3 protein: CAGSRTSFGDTQYF

V gene: TRBV30
CDR3 protein: CAWSELAEGLETQYF

V gene: TRBV18
CDR3 protein: CASSPVGGRPQETQYF

V gene: TRBV7-3
CDR3 protein: CASSWGQGQDTQYF

V gene: TRBV11-3
CDR3 protein: CASSPGQDEKLFF

V gene: TRBV20-1
CDR3 protein: CSARFLGLYTQYF

V gene: TRBV7-9
CDR3 protein: CASSSWGLADLGNEQFF

V gene: TRBV20-1
CDR3 protein: CSASASNQPQHF

V gene: TRBV11-3
CDR3 protein: CASSPHPSGARAQYF

V gene: TRBV5-5
CDR3 protein: CASSLGGRHQQETQYF

V gene: TRBV11-2
CDR3 protein: CASSLGGMGPIDEQFF